Following are 7 T cell receptor beta chains from one sample sequenced in a study of control samples from healthy donors and cancer patients. Profiled with immunoSEQ multiplex PCR; TCRdb holds only in-frame clones, not every one. The repertoire holds around 120,000 clones, with 87% as singletons. Input material: blood. These receptor sequences come from a man aged 40-55 years in good health.

V gene TRBV7-9 combines with J gene TRBJ2-7, with D maybe TRBD1 (6 bases). This CDR3 has 14 amino acids. The germline V gene has CDR1 SEHNR and CDR2 FQNEAQ (reference sequence). Trimming stripped 5 bases from V and 6 bases from J, with 17 bases between. In nucleotides, the CDR3 is TGTGCCAGCAGCGAGGGACAAACCTGGGGCGAGCAGTACTTC. Translated: CASSEGQTWGEQYF.

Here the CDR3 DNA reads TGTGCCAGCGGCTTACAAATCAACACTGAAGCTTTCTTT. Translated: CASGLQINTEAFF. The V and J genes are TRBV12-3 or TRBV12-4 and TRBJ1-1, with no clear D. With 8 bases removed from V and 2 bases from J, the gap between germline ends came to 12 bases. The CDR3 totals 13 residues.

The chain is built from TRBV11-3 and TRBJ2-1; the match to TRBD2 covers 10 bases. The CDR3 is made up of 15 amino acids. The germline CDR1 and CDR2 sequences are SGHNT and YENEEA. Germline trimming cut 5 bases from V and 9 bases from J; bases unmatched to any gene: 10. The CDR3 spells CASSRPSGGSGEQFF. The CDR3 coding sequence is TGTGCCAGCAGCCGTCCTAGCGGGGGTAGCGGTGAGCAGTTCTTC.

This CDR3 reads CASSLVGTSNTGELFF. DNA of the CDR3: TGTGCCAGCAGCTTAGTAGGGACTTCGAACACCGGGGAGCTGTTTTTT. The rearrangement uses TRBV7-9 and TRBJ2-2, with D perhaps TRBD2 (6 bases). The CDR3 is 16 amino acids. V dropped 1 base and J dropped 0 bases, with 9 bases sitting between them. Germline V lookup: CDR1 SEHNR, CDR2 FQNEAQ (reference sequence).

The chain has TRBV5-4 and TRBJ2-5; the D gene is possibly TRBD1 (6 bases). This CDR3 region has 15 residues. The V end lost 3 bases, the J end lost 5 bases, and 17 bases lay between the germline ends. Germline V gene lookup returns CDR1 SGHNT and CDR2 YYREEE (reference sequence). The CDR3 nucleotides read TGTGCCAGCAGCTCCACAGGGAACGGTGTGGAGACCCAGTACTTC. Its protein product is CASSSTGNGVETQYF.

CDR3 in amino acids: CASSSGLAGEQFF. CDR3 nucleotides: TGTGCCAGCAGCTCCGGACTAGCGGGGGAGCAGTTCTTC. V is TRBV7-9 and J is TRBJ2-1, with 12 bases matching TRBD2. V trimming: 4 bases; J trimming: 10 bases; junction bases outside the gene matches: 2. Germline-derived CDR1 and CDR2 are SEHNR and FQNEAQ (reference sequence). This CDR3 has 13 amino acids.

The rearrangement uses TRBV6-2 or TRBV6-3 and TRBJ1-2; TRBD1 matches at 8 bases. Germline V CDR1 and CDR2: MNHEY, SVGEGT. The junction had 10 bases not matched to a gene; V was cut back by 6 bases and J by 1 base. CDR3 size: 16 residues. This chain's CDR3 is CASSSPPGQVNYGYTF. CDR3 nucleotide sequence: TGTGCCAGCAGCTCTCCCCCGGGACAGGTTAACTATGGCTACACCTTC.